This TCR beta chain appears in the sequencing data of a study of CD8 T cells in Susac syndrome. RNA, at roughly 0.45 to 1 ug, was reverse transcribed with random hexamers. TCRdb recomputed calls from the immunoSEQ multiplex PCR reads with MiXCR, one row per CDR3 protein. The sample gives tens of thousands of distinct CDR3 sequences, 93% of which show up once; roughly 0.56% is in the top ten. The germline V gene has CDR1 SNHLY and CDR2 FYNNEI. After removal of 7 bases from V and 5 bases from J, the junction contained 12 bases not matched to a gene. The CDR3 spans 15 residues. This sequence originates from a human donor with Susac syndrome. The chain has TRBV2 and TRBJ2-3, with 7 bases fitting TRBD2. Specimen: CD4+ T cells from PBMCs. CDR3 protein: CASTARYTGGDTQYF. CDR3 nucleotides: TGTGCCAGCACTGCGCGCTATACGGGGGGAGATACGCAGTATTTT. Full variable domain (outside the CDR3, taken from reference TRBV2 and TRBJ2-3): EPEVTQTPSHQVTQMGQEVILRCVPISNHLYFYWYRQILGQKVEFLVSFYNNEISEKSEIFDDQFSVERPDGSNFTLKIRSTKLEDSAMYFCASTARYTGGDTQYFGPGTRLTVL.